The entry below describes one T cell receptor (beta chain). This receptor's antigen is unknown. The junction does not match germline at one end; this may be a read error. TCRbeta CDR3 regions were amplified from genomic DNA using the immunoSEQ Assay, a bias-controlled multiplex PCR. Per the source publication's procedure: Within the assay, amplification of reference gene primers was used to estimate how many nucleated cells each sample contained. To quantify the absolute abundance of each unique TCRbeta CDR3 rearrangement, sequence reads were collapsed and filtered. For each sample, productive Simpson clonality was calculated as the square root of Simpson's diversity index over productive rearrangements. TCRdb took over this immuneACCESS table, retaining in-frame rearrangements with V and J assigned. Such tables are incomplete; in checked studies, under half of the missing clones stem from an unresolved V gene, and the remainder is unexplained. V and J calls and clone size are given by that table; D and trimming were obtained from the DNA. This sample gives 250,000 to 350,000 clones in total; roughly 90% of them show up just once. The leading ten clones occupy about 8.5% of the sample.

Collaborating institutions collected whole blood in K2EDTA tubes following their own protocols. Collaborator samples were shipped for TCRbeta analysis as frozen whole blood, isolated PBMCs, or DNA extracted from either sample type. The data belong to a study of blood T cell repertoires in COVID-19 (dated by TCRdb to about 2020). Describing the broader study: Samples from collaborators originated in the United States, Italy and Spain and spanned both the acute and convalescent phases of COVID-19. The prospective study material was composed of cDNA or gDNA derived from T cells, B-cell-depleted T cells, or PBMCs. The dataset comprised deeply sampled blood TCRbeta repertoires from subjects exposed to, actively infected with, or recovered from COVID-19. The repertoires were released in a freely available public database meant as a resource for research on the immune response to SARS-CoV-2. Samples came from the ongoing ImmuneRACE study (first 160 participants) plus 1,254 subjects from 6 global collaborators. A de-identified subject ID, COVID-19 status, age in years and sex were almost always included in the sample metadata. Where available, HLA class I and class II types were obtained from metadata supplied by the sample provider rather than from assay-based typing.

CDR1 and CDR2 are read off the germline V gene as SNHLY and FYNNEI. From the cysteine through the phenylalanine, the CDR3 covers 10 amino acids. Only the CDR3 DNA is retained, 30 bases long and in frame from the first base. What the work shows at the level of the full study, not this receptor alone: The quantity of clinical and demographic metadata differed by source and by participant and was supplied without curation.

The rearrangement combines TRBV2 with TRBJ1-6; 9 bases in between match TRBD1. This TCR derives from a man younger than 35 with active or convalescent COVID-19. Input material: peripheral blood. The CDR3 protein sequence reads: CASRGDRETF. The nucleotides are TGTGCCAGCAGGGGGGACAGGGAAACCTTT.